The 8 T cell receptor beta chains in this list originate from one sample, sequenced in a study of cytomegalovirus exposure and HLA in healthy donors. This PCR relied on a set of 60 Vbeta primers and 13 Jbeta primers. Generated by immunoSEQ multiplex PCR, the TCRdb table keeps only in-frame clones and is missing some. The sample lists 150,000 to 200,000 clones, 80% occurring once. The sequenced material came from PBMCs. These receptors were obtained from a woman aged 30 to 39 in good health and CMV-seronegative.

V gene TRBV27 combines with J gene TRBJ2-3, with 7 bases matching TRBD1. The CDR3 totals 11 residues. With V trimmed by 5 bases and J by 11 bases, 4 bases remained unmatched. CDR1 and CDR2 from the germline V gene are MNHEY and SMNVEV (reference sequence). CDR3 sequence: CASSPGGRQYF. CDR3 DNA: TGTGCCAGCAGTCCAGGGGGAAGGCAGTATTTT.

The chain carries TRBV20-1 and TRBJ2-7; D is undetermined. This CDR3 comprises 11 residues. V gave up 6 bases and J gave up 2 bases, with 8 bases separating them. Germline V gene data show CDR1 as DFQATT and CDR2 as SNEGSKA (reference sequence). The CDR3 here is CSAPFTYEQYF. Written as DNA, the CDR3 is TGCAGTGCCCCTTTTACCTACGAGCAGTACTTC.

CDR3 DNA sequence: TGTGCCAGCAGTGGGGACAGGGTCCGGTATAATTCACCCCTCCACTTT. This codes for CASSGDRVRYNSPLHF. The chain couples TRBV25-1 to TRBJ1-6, with 9 bases aligning to TRBD1. The CDR3 covers 16 residues. The J segment lost 4 bases and the V segment lost 4 bases, leaving 5 bases of the junction unmatched. The germline V gene encodes CDR1 MGHDK and CDR2 SYGVNS.

This sequence joins TRBV30 and TRBJ2-3; no definite D call. The V and J ends lost 0 bases and 1 base respectively, with 5 bases between them. The V gene's germline CDR1 is GTSNPN and CDR2 SVGIG (reference sequence). The CDR3 is 13 residues long. CDR3 nucleotide sequence: TGTGCCTGGAGTGTCGGTGGCACAGATACGCAGTATTTT. It codes for CAWSVGGTDTQYF.

This clone showed up just once. The chain uses TRBV19 and TRBJ2-1, with 7 bases lining up with TRBD2. With V trimmed by 3 bases and J by 7 bases, 6 bases remained unmatched. CDR1 and CDR2 from the germline V gene are LNHDA and SQIVND (reference sequence). This CDR3 contains 14 residues. The CDR3, as DNA: TGTGCCAGTAGTATTTTATTGGGGGGGAATGAGCAGTTCTTC. It yields the protein CASSILLGGNEQFF.

The J gene is TRBJ1-2, the V gene TRBV5-1, with D unresolved. The CDR3 has 15 residues. The V and J ends lost 0 bases and 3 bases respectively, with 12 bases between them. Germline CDR1 reads SGHRS; CDR2 reads YFSETQ. The CDR3 nucleotides are TGCGCCAGCAGCTTGGAAGCGGGGAACGACTATGGCTACACCTTC. Translation gives CASSLEAGNDYGYTF.

This chain links TRBV5-1 with TRBJ1-1; the D gene is possibly TRBD1 (5 bases). Germline V gene lookup returns CDR1 SGHRS and CDR2 YFSETQ. This CDR3 is 14 amino acids long. V lost 0 bases, J lost 3 bases, and 9 bases lay in between. The CDR3 spells CASSLAPGDTEAFF. Written as DNA, the CDR3 is TGCGCCAGCAGCTTGGCACCGGGGGACACTGAAGCTTTCTTT.

Notes on this clone: A read error may account for a junction end that differs from germline. The CDR3 region is CASSVDRFQETQYF. CDR3 DNA: TGTGCTAGCAGCGTCGACAGGTTCCAAGAGACCCAGTACTTC. The V gene is TRBV7-7, the J gene TRBJ2-5; maybe TRBD1 (6 bases). The CDR3 sequence is 14 residues long. Germline lookup yields CDR1 SSHAT and CDR2 FNYEAQ (reference sequence).